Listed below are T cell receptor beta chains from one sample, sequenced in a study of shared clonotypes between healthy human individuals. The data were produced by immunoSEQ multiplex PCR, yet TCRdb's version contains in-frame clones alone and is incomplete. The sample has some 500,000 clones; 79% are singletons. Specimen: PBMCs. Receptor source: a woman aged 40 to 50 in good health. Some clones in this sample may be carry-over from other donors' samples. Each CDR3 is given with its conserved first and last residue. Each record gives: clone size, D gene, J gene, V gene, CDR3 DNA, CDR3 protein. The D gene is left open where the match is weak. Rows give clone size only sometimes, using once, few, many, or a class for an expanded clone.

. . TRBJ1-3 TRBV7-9 TGTGCCAGCAGCTTAACCCCCGTGGAAAACACCATATATTTT CASSLTPVENTIYF
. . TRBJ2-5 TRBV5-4 TGTGCCAGCACCGCGGGTGTAAAAGAGACCCAGTACTTC CASTAGVKETQYF
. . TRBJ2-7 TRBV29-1 TGCAGCGTTTCCTCTAGCACCCCGGGGTCCTACGAGCAGTACTTC CSVSSSTPGSYEQYF
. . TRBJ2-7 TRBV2 TGTGCCAGCAGTGAAAGGGACCGAAGCTCCTACGAGCAGTACTTC CASSERDRSSYEQYF
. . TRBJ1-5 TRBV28 TGTGCCAGCAGGACAGGTAGTTCTCAGCCCCAGCATTTT CASRTGSSQPQHF
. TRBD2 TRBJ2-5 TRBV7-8 TGTGCCAGCAGCATACTAGCGGGAGGGGAGACCCAGTACTTC CASSILAGGETQYF
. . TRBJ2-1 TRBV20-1 TGCAGTGCTCAGGGGTATGAGCAGTTCTTC CSAQGYEQFF
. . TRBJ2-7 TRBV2 TGTGCCAGCAGTGAGCAGGGTGGGGAGCAGTACTTC CASSEQGGEQYF
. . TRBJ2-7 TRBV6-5 TGTGCCAGCACCCCAACCGGGACGGCCTCTGAGCAGTACTTC CASTPTGTASEQYF
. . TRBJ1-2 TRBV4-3 TGCGCCAGCAGCCAAGGCCGGACGCCAGACTATGGCTACACCTTC CASSQGRTPDYGYTF
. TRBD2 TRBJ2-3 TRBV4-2 TGTGCCAGCCGCGGGAGCGGGACAGATACGCAGTATTTT CASRGSGTDTQYF
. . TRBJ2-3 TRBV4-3 TGCGCCAGCAGCCAAGGGCCCCCCGGACAGTCCACAGATACGCAGTATTTT CASSQGPPGQSTDTQYF
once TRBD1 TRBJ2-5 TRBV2 TGTGCCAGCAGTGACCTTGGGACAGGGACTCTGGAGACCCAGTACTTC CASSDLGTGTLETQYF
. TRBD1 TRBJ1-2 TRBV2 TGTGCCAGCATCTATGGGGGGACAGCAAATGGCTACACCTTC CASIYGGTANGYTF
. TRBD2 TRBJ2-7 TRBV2 TGCGCCAGCAGACTACTAGCGGGAGGGACCTACGAGCAGTACTTC CASRLLAGGTYEQYF
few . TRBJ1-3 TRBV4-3 TGCGCCAGCAGCCAAGATCCCCTCTCTGGAAACACCATATATTTT CASSQDPLSGNTIYF
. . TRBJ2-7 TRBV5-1 TGCGCCAGCAGCGGACAGCCAGGGACACCCTCCTACGAGCAGTACTTC CASSGQPGTPSYEQYF
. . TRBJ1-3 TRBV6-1 TGTGCCAGCACCATAGGTCGCTCTGGAAACACCATATATTTT CASTIGRSGNTIYF
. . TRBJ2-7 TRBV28 TGTGCCAGCAGTTTGGTGGGTTACGAGCAGTACTTC CASSLVGYEQYF
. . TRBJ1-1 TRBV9 TGTGCCAGCAGCGTAGGGCTGGACGGGAACACTGAAGCTTTCTTT CASSVGLDGNTEAFF
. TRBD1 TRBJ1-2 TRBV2 TGTGCCAGCAGAGGGACAGGCCACTATGGCTACACCTTC CASRGTGHYGYTF
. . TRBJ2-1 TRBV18 TGTGCCAGCTCACCACAACAGGGCTCGTGGGCTAATGAGCAGTTCTTC CASSPQQGSWANEQFF
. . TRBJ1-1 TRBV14 TGTGCCAGCAGCCGTCGGCGGGGGGCGCTTAATTCAGGGGCTTTCTTT CASSRRRGALNSGAFF
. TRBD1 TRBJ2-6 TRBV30 TGTGCCAGCACCGGGACAGACAACTCTGGGGCCAACGTCCTGACTTTC CASTGTDNSGANVLTF
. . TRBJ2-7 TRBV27 TGTGCCAGCAGTTTTAGCGGCAACTCCTACGAGCAGTACTTC CASSFSGNSYEQYF
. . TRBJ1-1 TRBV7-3 TGTGCCAGCAGCTTATCCCCCCAACTTGAAGCTTTCTTT CASSLSPQLEAFF
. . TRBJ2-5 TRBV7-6 TGTGCCAGCAGCTTAGCGCCGGGAGTCGGGGAGACCCAGTACTTC CASSLAPGVGETQYF
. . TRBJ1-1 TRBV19 TGTGCCAGTAGTATAGACCGCCAGAACACTGAAGCTTTCTTT CASSIDRQNTEAFF
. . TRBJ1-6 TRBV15 TGTGCCACCAGCAGACGGAATAATTCACCCCTCCACTTT CATSRRNNSPLHF
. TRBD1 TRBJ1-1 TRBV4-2 TGTGCCAGCAGCCATGGGACAGCTAGCACTGAAGCTTTCTTT CASSHGTASTEAFF
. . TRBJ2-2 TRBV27 TGTGCCAGCAGTTTCGGCCGGGAGAGCACCGGGGAGCTGTTTTTT CASSFGRESTGELFF
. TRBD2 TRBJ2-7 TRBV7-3 TGTGCCAGCAGCCCAGCCGGCCTAGCGGGAGACGAGCAGTACTTC CASSPAGLAGDEQYF
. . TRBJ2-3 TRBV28 TGTGCCAGCAGTTTAGAAACAGGTGATACGCAGTATTTT CASSLETGDTQYF
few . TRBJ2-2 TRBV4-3 TGCGCCAGCAGCCAAGACAGGGTTCCTCTCATATCGACCGGGGAGCTGTTTTTT CASSQDRVPLISTGELFF
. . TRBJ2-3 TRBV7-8 TGTGCCAGCAGCTTAGGATTTGCAGATACGCAGTATTTT CASSLGFADTQYF
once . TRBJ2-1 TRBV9 TGTGCCAGCGGAAACGGGGTAAGCTCCTACAATGAGCAGTTCTTC CASGNGVSSYNEQFF
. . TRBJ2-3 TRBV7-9 TGTGCCAGCAGCTTAGAAGTCACAGATACGCAGTATTTT CASSLEVTDTQYF
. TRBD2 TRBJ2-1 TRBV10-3 TGTGCCATCAGTGCCGGGACTAGCGGATACAATGAGCAGTTCTTC CAISAGTSGYNEQFF
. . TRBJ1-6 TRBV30 TGTGCCTGGAGTACGGGACCTCTGGGTTCACCCCTCCACTTT CAWSTGPLGSPLHF
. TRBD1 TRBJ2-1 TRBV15 TGTGCCACCCGGACAGGGGGATGGGGTGAGCAGTTCTTC CATRTGGWGEQFF
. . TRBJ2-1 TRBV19 TGTGCCAGTAGTGAGGTAGCGGCTCACTACAATGAGCAGTTCTTC CASSEVAAHYNEQFF
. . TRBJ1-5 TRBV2 TGTGCCAGCAGTGAGGGGCCGAACAATCAGCCCCAGCATTTT CASSEGPNNQPQHF